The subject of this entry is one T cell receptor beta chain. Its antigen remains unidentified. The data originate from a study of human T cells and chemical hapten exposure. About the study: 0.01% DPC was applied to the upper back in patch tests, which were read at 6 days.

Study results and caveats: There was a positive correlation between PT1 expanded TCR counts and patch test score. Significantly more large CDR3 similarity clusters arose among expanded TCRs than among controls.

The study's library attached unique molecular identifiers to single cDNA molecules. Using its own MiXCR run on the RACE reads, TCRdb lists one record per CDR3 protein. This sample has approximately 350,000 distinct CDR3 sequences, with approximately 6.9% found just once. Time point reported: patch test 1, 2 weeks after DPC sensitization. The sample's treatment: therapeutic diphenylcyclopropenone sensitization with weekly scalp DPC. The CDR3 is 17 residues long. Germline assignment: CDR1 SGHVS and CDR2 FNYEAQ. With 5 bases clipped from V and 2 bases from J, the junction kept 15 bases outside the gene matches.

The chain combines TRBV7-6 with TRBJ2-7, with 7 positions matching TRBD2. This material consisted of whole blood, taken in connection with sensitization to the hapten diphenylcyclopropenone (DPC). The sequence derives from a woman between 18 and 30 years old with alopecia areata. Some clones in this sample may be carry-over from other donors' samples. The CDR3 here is CASSRLATGGPTYEQYF. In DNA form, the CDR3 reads TGTGCCAGCAGCCGACTAGCAACTGGGGGACCCACCTACGAGCAGTACTTC.